This entry describes one T cell receptor beta chain. The source of the sample is a study of T cell changes during pregnancy in multiple sclerosis. Data came from immunoSEQ multiplex PCR; TCRdb stores just in-frame clones and leaves some out. Among roughly 75,000 clones listed, 89% were seen once. CDR1 is KGHSH, CDR2 LQKENI, per germline. The CDR3 is 18 residues long. The germline V and J ends were trimmed by 2 bases and 2 bases, with 19 bases remaining between them. The source is a female donor with multiple sclerosis, enrolled in a pregnancy study. The gene calls are TRBV18 and TRBJ2-1; a weak D match, TRBD1 (6 bases). The sample here was peripheral blood, taken before pregnancy. The CDR3 sequence: CASSPMLGRQGTYNEQFF. The DNA of the CDR3 is TGTGCCAGCTCACCAATGCTGGGTAGGCAGGGGACCTACAATGAGCAGTTCTTC.